These T cell receptor beta chains were read from a single sample in a study of shared clonotypes between healthy human individuals. Libraries were prepared by immunoSEQ multiplex PCR; TCRdb keeps only in-frame clonotypes and omits some of them. Of more than 2,000,000 clones listed, over 90% are singletons. Sequenced: naive CD4+ T cells from PBMCs. The receptors shown here come from a man between 18 and 35 years old in good health. Some clones in this sample may be carry-over from other donors' samples. Each CDR3 is given with its conserved first and last residue. The D gene is left open where the match is weak. A clone size is listed for some rows: how often the clone was seen (once, few, many), or a class if it is expanded.

v_call	clone_size	d_call	j_call	cdr3_aa	cdr3_nt
TRBV5-1	.	.	TRBJ2-1	CASSLGGAPNNEQFF	TGCGCCAGCAGCTTGGGAGGGGCGCCGAACAATGAGCAGTTCTTC
TRBV6-1	.	TRBD2	TRBJ2-1	CASSGGGGSYNEQFF	TGTGCCAGCAGTGGGGGCGGGGGCTCCTACAATGAGCAGTTCTTC
TRBV28	.	.	TRBJ1-5	CASRTFFSNQPQHF	TGTGCCAGCAGAACCTTTTTTAGCAATCAGCCCCAGCATTTT
TRBV18	.	.	TRBJ2-7	CASSPGVYEQYF	TGTGCCAGCTCACCGGGGGTCTACGAGCAGTACTTC
TRBV5-4	once	TRBD2	TRBJ2-7	CASSVVSPGTSGRATYF	TGTGCCAGCAGCGTAGTATCTCCCGGGACTAGCGGGAGGGCTACCTACTTC
TRBV5-1	.	.	TRBJ1-1	CASSWGDEVLNTEAFF	TGCGCCAGCAGCTGGGGGGATGAGGTGTTGAACACTGAAGCTTTCTTT
TRBV7-3	once	.	TRBJ2-1	CASSFSGDLYNEQFF	TGTGCCAGCAGCTTCTCCGGGGACTTATACAATGAGCAGTTCTTC
TRBV18	.	.	TRBJ2-1	CASSPGGKANEQFF	TGTGCCAGCTCACCAGGGGGAAAAGCCAATGAGCAGTTCTTC
TRBV29-1	.	TRBD1	TRBJ1-2	CSVGGGQGTSGYTF	TGCAGCGTTGGCGGGGGACAGGGTACGTCTGGCTACACCTTC
TRBV9	.	.	TRBJ1-5	CASSVAGSNQPQHF	TGTGCCAGCAGCGTAGCAGGTAGCAATCAGCCCCAGCATTTT
TRBV29-1	.	TRBD1	TRBJ2-6	CSVLGTAGANVLTF	TGCAGCGTACTTGGGACAGCTGGGGCCAACGTCCTGACTTTC
TRBV6-5	.	.	TRBJ2-7	CASSLYSTGRGHEQYF	TGTGCCAGCAGTTTGTATTCCACGGGACGCGGCCACGAGCAGTACTTC
TRBV28	.	TRBD1	TRBJ2-1	CASSLWGQGANEQFF	TGTGCCAGCAGTTTATGGGGACAGGGGGCGAATGAGCAGTTCTTC
TRBV29-1	.	TRBD1	TRBJ1-2	CSVRQGKDYGYTF	TGCAGCGTTAGACAGGGAAAAGACTATGGCTACACCTTC
TRBV6-5	.	TRBD2	TRBJ2-1	CASSYVGRTFYNEQFF	TGTGCCAGCAGTTATGTCGGGAGGACCTTCTACAATGAGCAGTTCTTC
TRBV7-8	.	.	TRBJ1-2	CASSLELNYGYTF	TGTGCCAGCAGCTTAGAGCTTAACTATGGCTACACCTTC
TRBV4-1	once	.	TRBJ2-3	CASSQGRGSTDTQYF	TGCGCCAGCAGCCAAGGTCGGGGGAGCACAGATACGCAGTATTTT
TRBV5-1	.	TRBD1	TRBJ1-2	CASSLRDRGYGYTF	TGCGCCAGCAGCCTAAGGGACAGGGGCTATGGCTACACCTTC
TRBV28	.	.	TRBJ1-4	CASSPNRQHQLFF	TGTGCCAGCAGTCCTAACAGACAGCATCAACTGTTTTTT
TRBV29-1	.	.	TRBJ2-1	CSVEDRSYNEQFF	TGCAGCGTTGAAGATCGCAGTTACAATGAGCAGTTCTTC
TRBV28	few	.	TRBJ1-4	CATSPDSTNEKLFF	TGTGCCACCTCCCCCGACTCAACTAATGAAAAACTGTTTTTT
TRBV4-1	.	.	TRBJ2-5	CASSRRGSPQETQYF	TGCGCCAGCAGCCGCAGGGGCTCCCCACAAGAGACCCAGTACTTC
TRBV11-3	.	TRBD1	TRBJ2-7	CASSARRDSRQYF	TGTGCCAGCAGCGCACGAAGGGACAGCCGGCAGTACTTC
TRBV5-1	.	.	TRBJ2-3	CASRPPEGGQTQYF	TGCGCCAGCAGACCCCCCGAAGGGGGGCAGACGCAGTATTTT
TRBV4-1	.	.	TRBJ2-1	CASSQDRQPDYNEQFF	TGCGCCAGCAGCCAAGATCGACAGCCCGACTACAATGAGCAGTTCTTC
TRBV5-6	.	.	TRBJ2-7	CASSFGVEQYF	TGTGCCAGCAGCTTCGGGGTCGAGCAGTACTTC
TRBV7-3	.	TRBD2	TRBJ2-1	CASSLTGLANNEQFF	TGTGCCAGCAGCTTAACGGGACTAGCGAACAATGAGCAGTTCTTC
TRBV9	.	.	TRBJ2-7	CASSPQASLTSYEQYF	TGTGCCAGCAGCCCCCAGGCTAGTCTCACTTCCTACGAGCAGTACTTC
TRBV25-1	.	TRBD1	TRBJ2-7	CASGDRRNGQYF	TGTGCCAGCGGGGACAGGCGCAATGGGCAGTACTTC
TRBV7-2	.	TRBD2	TRBJ2-7	CASSSGTSGRGSSYEQYF	TGTGCCAGCAGCTCCGGGACTAGCGGCAGAGGCAGCTCCTACGAGCAGTACTTC
TRBV7-2	.	TRBD2	TRBJ2-2	CASSVAGSLGELFF	TGTGCCAGCAGCGTAGCGGGATCCCTTGGGGAGCTGTTTTTT